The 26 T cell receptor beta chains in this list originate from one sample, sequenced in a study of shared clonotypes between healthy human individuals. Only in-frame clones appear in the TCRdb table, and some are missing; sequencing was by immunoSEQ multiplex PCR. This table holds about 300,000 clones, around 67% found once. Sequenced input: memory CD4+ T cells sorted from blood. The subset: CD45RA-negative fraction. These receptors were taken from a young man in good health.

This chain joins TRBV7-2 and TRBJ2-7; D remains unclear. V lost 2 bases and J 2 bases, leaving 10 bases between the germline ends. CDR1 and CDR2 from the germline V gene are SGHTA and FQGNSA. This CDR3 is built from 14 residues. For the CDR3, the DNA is TGTGCCAGCAGCTTAAATTCATTGACCTACGAGCAGTACTTC. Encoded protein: CASSLNSLTYEQYF.

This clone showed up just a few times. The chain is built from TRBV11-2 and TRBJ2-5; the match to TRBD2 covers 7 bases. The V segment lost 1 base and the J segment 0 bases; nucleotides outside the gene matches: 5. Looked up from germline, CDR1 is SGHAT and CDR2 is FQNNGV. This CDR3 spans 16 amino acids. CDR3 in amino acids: CASSLGSGAYQETQYF. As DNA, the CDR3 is TGTGCCAGCAGCTTAGGGAGCGGGGCGTACCAAGAGACCCAGTACTTC.

CDR3 DNA sequence: TGCGCCAGCAGCCAAGTGGCGTGGGTAGCGGACTTAGGGGAGCTGTTTTTT. This gives the protein CASSQVAWVADLGELFF. The V gene is TRBV4-3, the J gene TRBJ2-2; D may be TRBD2 (6 bases). This CDR3 region has 17 residues. CDR1 is LGHNA and CDR2 is YSLEER in the germline V gene. The V and J ends lost 1 base and 8 bases respectively, with 20 bases between them.

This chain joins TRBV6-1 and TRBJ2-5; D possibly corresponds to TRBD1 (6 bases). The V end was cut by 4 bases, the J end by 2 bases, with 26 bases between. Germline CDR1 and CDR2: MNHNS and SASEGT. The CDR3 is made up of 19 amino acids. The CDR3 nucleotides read TGTGCCAGCAGTGTAGGGTTTAGGGGGACGCAGGGGATACAAGAGACCCAGTACTTC. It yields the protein CASSVGFRGTQGIQETQYF.

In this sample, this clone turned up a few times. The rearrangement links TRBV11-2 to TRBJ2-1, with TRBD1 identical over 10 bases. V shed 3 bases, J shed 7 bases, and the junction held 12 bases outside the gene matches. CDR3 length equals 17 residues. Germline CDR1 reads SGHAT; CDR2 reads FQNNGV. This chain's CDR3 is CASSLTTGTGDVNEQFF. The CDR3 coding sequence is TGTGCCAGCAGCTTGACAACCGGGACAGGGGATGTTAATGAGCAGTTCTTC.

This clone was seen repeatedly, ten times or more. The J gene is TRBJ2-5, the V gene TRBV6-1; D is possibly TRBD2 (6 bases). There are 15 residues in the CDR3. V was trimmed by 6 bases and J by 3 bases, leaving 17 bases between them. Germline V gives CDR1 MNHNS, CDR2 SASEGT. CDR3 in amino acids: CASRIDPGVEETQYF. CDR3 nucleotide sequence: TGTGCCAGCAGGATCGACCCGGGGGTCGAAGAGACCCAGTACTTC.

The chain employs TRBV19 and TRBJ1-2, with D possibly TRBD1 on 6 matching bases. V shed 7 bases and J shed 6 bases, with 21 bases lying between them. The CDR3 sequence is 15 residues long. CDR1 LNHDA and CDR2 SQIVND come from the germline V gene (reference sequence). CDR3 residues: CASIIYRVPGNGYTF. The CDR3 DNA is TGTGCCAGTATCATATACAGGGTTCCAGGGAATGGCTACACCTTC.

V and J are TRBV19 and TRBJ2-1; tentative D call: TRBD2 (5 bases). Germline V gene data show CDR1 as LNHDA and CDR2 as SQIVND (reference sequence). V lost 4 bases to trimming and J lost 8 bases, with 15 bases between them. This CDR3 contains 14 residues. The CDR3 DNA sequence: TGTGCCAGTAGTAGGTCTAGCCGGGCGGATGAGCAGTTCTTC. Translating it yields CASSRSSRADEQFF. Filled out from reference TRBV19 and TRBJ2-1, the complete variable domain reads DGGITQSPKYLFRKEGQNVTLSCEQNLNHDAMYWYRQDPGQGLRLIYYSQIVNDFQKGDIAEGYSVSREKKESFPLTVTSAQKNPTAFYLCASSRSSRADEQFFGPGTRLTVL.

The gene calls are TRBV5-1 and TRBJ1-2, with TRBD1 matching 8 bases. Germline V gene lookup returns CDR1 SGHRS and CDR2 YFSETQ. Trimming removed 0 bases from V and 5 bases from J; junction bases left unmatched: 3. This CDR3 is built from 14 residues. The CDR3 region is CASSLGDRFYGYTF. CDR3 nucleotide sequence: TGCGCCAGCAGCTTGGGGGACAGGTTTTATGGCTACACCTTC.

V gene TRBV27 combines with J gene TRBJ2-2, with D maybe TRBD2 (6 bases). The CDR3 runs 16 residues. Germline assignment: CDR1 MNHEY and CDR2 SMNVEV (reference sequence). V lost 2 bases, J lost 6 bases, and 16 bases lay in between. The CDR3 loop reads CASSLRRGGLAGELFF. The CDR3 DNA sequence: TGTGCCAGCAGTTTAAGGCGGGGCGGGCTCGCCGGGGAGCTGTTTTTT.

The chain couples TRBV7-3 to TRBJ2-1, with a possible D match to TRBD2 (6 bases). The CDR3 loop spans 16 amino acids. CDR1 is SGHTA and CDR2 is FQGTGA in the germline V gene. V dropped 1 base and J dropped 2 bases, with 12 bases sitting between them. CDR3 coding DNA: TGTGCCAGCAGCTTAAGGGGGGACCCAACCTACAATGAGCAGTTCTTC. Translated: CASSLRGDPTYNEQFF. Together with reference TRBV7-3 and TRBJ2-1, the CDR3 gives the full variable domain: GAGVSQTPSNKVTEKGKYVELRCDPISGHTALYWYRQSLGQGPEFLIYFQGTGAADDSGLPNDRFFAVRPEGSVSTLKIQRTERGDSAVYLCASSLRGDPTYNEQFFGPGTRLTVL.

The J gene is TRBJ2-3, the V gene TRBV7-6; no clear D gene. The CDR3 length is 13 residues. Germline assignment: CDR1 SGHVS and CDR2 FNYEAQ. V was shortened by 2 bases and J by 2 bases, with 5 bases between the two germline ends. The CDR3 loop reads CASSLYYTDTQYF. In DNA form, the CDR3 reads TGTGCCAGCAGCTTATACTACACAGATACGCAGTATTTT.

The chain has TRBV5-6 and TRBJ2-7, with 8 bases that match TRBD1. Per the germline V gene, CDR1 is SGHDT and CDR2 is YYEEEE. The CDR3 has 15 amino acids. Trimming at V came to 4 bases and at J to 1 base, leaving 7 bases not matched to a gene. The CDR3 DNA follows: TGTGCCAGCAGCAGCCGAGACAGGGGTTCCTACGAGCAGTACTTC. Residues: CASSSRDRGSYEQYF.

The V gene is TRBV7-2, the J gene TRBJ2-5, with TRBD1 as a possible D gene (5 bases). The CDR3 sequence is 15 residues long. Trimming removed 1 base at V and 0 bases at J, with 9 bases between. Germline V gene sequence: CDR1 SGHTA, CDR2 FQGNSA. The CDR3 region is CASSLGDRDQETQYF. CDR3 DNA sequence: TGTGCCAGCAGCTTAGGCGACAGAGACCAAGAGACCCAGTACTTC.

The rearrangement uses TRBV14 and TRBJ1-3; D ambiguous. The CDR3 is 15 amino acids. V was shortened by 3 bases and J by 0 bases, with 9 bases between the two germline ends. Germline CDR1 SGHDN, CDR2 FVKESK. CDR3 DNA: TGTGCCAGCAGCCACAGGTTTTTCTCTGGAAACACCATATATTTT. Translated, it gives CASSHRFFSGNTIYF.

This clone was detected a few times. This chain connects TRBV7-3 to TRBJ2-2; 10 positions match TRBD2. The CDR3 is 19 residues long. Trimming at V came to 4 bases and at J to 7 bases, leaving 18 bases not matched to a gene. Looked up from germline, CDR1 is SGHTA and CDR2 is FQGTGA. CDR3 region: CASSSLQSGRGGKFGELFF. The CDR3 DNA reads TGTGCCAGCAGCTCTTTACAGAGCGGGAGGGGTGGAAAATTCGGGGAGCTGTTTTTT.

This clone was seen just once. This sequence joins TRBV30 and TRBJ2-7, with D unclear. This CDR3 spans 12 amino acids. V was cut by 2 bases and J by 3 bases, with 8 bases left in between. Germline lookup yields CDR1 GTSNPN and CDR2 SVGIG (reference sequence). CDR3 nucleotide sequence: TGTGCCTGGAGTCCCGGCGGCTACGAGCAGTACTTC. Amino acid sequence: CAWSPGGYEQYF.

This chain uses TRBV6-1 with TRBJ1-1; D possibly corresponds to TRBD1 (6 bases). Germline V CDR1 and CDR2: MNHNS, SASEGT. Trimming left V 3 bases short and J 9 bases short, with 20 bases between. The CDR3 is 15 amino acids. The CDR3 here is CASSDPVGGHQKAFF. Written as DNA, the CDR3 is TGTGCCAGCAGTGACCCGGTCGGGGGCCACCAGAAAGCTTTCTTT.

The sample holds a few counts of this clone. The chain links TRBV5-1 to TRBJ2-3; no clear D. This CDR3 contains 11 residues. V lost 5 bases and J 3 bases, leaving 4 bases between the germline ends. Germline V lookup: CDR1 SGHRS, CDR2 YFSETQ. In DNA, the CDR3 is TGCGCCAGCAGGGGTACAGATACGCAGTATTTT. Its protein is CASRGTDTQYF.

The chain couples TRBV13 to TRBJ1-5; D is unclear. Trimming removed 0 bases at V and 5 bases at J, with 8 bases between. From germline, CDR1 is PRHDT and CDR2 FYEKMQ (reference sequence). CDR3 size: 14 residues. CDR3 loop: CASSLGGSHQPQHF. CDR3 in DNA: TGTGCCAGCAGCTTAGGGGGGTCCCATCAGCCCCAGCATTTT.

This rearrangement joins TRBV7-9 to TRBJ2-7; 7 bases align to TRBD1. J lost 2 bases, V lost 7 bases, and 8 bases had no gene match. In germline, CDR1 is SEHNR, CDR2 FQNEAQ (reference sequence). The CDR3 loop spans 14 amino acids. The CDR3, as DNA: TGTGCCAGCACCAGCAGGGGGTCCGCCTACGAGCAGTACTTC. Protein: CASTSRGSAYEQYF.

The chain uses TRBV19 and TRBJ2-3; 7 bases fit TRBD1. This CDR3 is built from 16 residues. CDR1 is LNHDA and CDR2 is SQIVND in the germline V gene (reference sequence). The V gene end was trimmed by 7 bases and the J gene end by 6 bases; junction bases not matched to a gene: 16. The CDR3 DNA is TGTGCCAGTACCCTAAAAGCCCCGACAGGGACGGATACGCAGTATTTT. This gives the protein CASTLKAPTGTDTQYF.

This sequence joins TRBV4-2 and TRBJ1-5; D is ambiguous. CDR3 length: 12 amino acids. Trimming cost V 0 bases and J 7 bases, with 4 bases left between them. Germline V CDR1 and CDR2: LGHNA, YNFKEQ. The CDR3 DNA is TGTGCCAGCAGCCAAGATGACCAGCCCCAGCATTTT. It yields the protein CASSQDDQPQHF.

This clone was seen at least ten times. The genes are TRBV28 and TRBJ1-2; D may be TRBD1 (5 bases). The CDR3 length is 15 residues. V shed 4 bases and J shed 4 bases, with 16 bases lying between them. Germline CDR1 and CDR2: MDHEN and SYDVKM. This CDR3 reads CASSSPGTPTYGYTF. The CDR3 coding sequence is TGTGCCAGCAGTTCCCCCGGGACTCCTACCTATGGCTACACCTTC.

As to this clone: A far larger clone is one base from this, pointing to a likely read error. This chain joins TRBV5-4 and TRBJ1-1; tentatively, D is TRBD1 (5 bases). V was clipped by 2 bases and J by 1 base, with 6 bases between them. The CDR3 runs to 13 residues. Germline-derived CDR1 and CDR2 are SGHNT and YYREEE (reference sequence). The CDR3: CASSFGGNTEAFF. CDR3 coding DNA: TGTGCCAGCAGCTTCGGGGGGAACACTGAAGCTTTCTTT.

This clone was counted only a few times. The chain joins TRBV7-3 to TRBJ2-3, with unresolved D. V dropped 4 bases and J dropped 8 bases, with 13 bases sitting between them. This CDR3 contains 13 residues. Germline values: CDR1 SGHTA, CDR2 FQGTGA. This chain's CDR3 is CASSSQTGSTQYF. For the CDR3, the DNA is TGTGCCAGCAGCTCTCAGACCGGGTCTACGCAGTATTTT.